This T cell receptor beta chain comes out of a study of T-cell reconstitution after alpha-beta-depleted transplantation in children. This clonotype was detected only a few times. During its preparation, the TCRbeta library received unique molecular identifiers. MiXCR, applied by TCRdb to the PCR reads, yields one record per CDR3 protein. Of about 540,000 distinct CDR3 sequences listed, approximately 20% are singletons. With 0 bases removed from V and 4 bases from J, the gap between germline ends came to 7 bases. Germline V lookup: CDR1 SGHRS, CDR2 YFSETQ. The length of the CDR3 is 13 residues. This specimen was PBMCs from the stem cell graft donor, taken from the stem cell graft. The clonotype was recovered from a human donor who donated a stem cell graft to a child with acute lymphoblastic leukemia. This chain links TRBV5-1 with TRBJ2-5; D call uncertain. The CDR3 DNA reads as TGCGCCAGCAGCTTGGCCCCCCCAGAGACCCAGTACTTC. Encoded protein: CASSLAPPETQYF.